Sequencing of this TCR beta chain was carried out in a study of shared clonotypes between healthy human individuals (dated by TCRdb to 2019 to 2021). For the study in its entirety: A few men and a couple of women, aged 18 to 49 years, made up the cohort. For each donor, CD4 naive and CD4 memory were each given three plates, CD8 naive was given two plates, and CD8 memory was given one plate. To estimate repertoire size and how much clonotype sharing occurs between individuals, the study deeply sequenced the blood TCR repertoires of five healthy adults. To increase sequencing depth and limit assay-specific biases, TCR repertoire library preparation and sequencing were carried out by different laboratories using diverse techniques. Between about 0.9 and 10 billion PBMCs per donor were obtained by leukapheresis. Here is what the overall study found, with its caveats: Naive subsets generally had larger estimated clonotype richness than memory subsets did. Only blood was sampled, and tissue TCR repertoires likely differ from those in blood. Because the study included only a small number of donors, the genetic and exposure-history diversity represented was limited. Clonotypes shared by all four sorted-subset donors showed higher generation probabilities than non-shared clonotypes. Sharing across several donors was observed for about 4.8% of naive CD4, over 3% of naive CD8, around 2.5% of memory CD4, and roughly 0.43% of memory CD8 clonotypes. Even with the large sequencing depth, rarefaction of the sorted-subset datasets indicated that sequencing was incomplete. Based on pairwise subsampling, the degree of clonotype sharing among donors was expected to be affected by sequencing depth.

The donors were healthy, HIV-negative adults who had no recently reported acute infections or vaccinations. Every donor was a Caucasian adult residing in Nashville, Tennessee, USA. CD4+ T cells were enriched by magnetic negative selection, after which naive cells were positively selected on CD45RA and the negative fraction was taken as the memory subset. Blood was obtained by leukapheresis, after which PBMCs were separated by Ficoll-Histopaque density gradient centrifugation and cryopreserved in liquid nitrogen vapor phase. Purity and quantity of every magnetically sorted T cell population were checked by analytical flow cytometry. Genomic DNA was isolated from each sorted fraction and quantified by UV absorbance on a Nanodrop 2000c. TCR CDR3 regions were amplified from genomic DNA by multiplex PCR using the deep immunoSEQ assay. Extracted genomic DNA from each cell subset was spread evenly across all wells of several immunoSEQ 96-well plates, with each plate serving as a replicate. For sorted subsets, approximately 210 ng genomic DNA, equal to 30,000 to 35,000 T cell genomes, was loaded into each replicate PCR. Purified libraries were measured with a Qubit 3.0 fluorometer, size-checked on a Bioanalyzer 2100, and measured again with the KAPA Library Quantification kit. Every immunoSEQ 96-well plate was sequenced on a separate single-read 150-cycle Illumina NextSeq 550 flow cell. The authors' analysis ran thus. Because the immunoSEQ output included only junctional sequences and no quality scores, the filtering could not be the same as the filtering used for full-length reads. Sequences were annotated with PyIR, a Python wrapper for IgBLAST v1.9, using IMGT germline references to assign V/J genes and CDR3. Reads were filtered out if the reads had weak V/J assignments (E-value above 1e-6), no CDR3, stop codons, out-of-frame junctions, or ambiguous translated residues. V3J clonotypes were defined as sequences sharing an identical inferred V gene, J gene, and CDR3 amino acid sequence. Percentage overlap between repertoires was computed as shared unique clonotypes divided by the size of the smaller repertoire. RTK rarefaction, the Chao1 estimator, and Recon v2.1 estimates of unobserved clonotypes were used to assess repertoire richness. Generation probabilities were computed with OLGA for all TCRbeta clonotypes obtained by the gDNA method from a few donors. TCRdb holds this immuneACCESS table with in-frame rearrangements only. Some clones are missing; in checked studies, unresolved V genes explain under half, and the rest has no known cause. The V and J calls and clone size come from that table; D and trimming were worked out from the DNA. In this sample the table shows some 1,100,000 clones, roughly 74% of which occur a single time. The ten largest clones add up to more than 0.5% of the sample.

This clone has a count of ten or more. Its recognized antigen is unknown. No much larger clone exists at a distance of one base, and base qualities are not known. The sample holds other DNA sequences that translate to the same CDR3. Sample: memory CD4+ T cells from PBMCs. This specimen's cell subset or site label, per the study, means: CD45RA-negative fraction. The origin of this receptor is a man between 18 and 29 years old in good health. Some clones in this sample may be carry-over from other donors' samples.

The DNA reads TGCGCCAGCAGCCAAGGGGGGAGCTCCTACAATGAGCAGTTCTTC. Its protein product is CASSQGGSSYNEQFF. In this chain, TRBV4-1 is recombined with TRBJ2-1; the D gene assignment is perhaps TRBD1 or TRBD2, with each matching 5 bases. V is reduced by 1 base and J by 0 bases, leaving a spacing of 7 bases between them. There are 15 amino acids in the CDR3, from cysteine to phenylalanine inclusive. Only the CDR3 part of the read is kept: 45 bases, read in frame from the first base. The germline V gene encodes CDR1 MGHRA and CDR2 YSYEKL.